This TCR beta chain was documented in a study of cytomegalovirus exposure and HLA in healthy donors. Notes on this clone: Its antigen is unidentified.

PCR amplification relied on 60 Vbeta primers (plus 13 Jbeta primers). TCRdb's copy holds only in-frame clones and misses some; the assay was immunoSEQ multiplex PCR. This sample has approximately 120,000 clones, with roughly a tenth found just once. Study-wide findings and caveats: Reports indicate that TCR beta sequences accurately predicted the HLA-A and HLA-B alleles of most subjects.

Donors in the study were healthy people who gave bone marrow. Though nominally healthy at sampling, donors likely had unrecorded immune exposures. Germline values: CDR1 LNHNV, CDR2 YYDKDF (reference sequence). The junction had 19 bases not matched to a gene; V was cut back by 4 bases and J by 13 bases. CDR3 length: 16 amino acids. This TCR was recovered from a woman aged 18 to 35 in good health and CMV-seropositive. The chain couples TRBV15 to TRBJ2-1; 7 bases are shared with TRBD2. Sequencing was performed on PBMCs. CDR3 residues: CATSMYEAGAALRQFF. The CDR3 coding sequence is TGTGCCACCAGCATGTACGAGGCGGGAGCCGCTTTGCGTCAGTTCTTC.